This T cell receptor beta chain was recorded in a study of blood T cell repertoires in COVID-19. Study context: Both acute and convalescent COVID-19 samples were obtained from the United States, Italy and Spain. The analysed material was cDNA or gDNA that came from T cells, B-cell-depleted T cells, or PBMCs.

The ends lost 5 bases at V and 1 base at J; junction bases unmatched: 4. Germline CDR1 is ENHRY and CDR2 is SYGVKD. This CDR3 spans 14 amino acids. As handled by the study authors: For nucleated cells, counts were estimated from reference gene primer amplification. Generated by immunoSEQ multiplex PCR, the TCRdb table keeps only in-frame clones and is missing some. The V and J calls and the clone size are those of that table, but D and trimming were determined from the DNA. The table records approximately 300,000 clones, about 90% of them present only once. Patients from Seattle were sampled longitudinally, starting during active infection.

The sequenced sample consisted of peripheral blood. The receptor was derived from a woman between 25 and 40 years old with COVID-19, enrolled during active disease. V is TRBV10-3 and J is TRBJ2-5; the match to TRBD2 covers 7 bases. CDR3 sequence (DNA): TGTGCCATCAGTAGGCCTAGCGGCCAAGAGACCCAGTACTTC. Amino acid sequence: CAISRPSGQETQYF.